This T cell receptor beta chain originates from a study of OX40 agonist ivuxolimab in advanced cancers. Looking at the study overall: Ivuxolimab was an agonistic, fully human IgG2 monoclonal antibody directed against OX40 (CD134), a costimulatory receptor. Intravenous ivuxolimab was administered to patients every 2 weeks at six dose levels: 0.01, 0.1, 0.3, 1.5, 3 and 10 mg/kg. Of the approximately 50 dose-escalation patients, hepatocellular carcinoma was present in around 20, melanoma in approximately 15, renal cell carcinoma in 9 and head and neck cancer in 9. The dose-escalation cohort was around 83% male with a mean age of about 58 years, ranging from roughly 20 to 80. Patients were allowed to have had prior anti-PD-1, anti-PD-L1 or anti-CTLA-4 therapy, and 40% of the dose-escalation patients had been treated with checkpoint inhibitors. Three dose-escalation patients achieved partial responses, one with hepatocellular carcinoma and two with cutaneous melanoma. The purpose of peripheral TCRbeta sequencing was to test whether ivuxolimab changed TCR sequence diversity and led to clonal T-cell expansion. The monotherapy dose-escalation portion (N ≈ 57 patients) of the phase I ivuxolimab trial is reported in the paper. Overall study outcomes, separate from this receptor: After ivuxolimab, more expanded clones were found on average in CD8+ T cells than in CD4+ T cells. Partial responders in the 0.1-3.0 mg/kg groups had among the lowest normalized peripheral clonal expansion, especially among CD8+ T cells. Low levels of normalized T-cell clonal expansion were also seen in some patients who did not respond. Antigen specificity was not determined for the clonally expanded peripheral T cells. At doses from 0.1 to 3.0 mg/kg, clonal expansion was seen in both CD4+ and CD8+ blood T cells between baseline and week 6.

Patients with autoimmune disease history or receiving systemic immunosuppression were excluded from the trial. Peripheral blood for TCR sequencing was collected from all dose cohorts at baseline, on cycle 4 day 1, and on cycle 7 day 1. The samples were taken from a phase I, first-in-human, multicenter, open-label dose-escalation trial of ivuxolimab. Adults with locally advanced or metastatic head and neck squamous cell, hepatocellular, melanoma or renal cell carcinoma were enrolled in the trial. Before TCR sequencing, CD4+ T cells and CD8+ T cells from peripheral blood were sorted into separate populations. Notes on this clone: Its specific antigen is unknown. No quality values exist for individual bases; no much larger clone is one base distant.

CDR1 LNHDA and CDR2 SQIVND were looked up in the germline V gene (reference sequence). V lost 5 bases and J lost 2 bases; the stretch between them is 15 bases long. Inclusive of the bounding cysteine and phenylalanine, the CDR3 is 15 residues long. The retained sequence is limited to the CDR3, 45 bases, with the frame set at the first base. Genomic DNA was extracted from sorted cells for sequencing of the TCRbeta CDR3 region. The immunoSEQ Assay was used to sequence the TCRbeta CDR3 regions. The table was pulled from immuneACCESS by TCRdb, which kept in-frame rearrangements only. Such tables lose some clones; where checked, under half of the loss comes from unresolved V genes, and the rest has no known cause. The sample data list about 52,000 clones, and less than 90% of these were observed just once. The biggest ten clones account for 11% to 15% of the sample.

The receptor's source is an adult with an advanced solid tumor such as melanoma, head and neck, liver or kidney cancer. The chain employs TRBV19 and TRBJ1-1; a tentative D call is TRBD1 (5 bases match). Sequencing was performed on CD4+ or CD8+ T cells sorted from blood, taken in a trial of the OX40 agonist ivuxolimab. The nucleotide sequence is given as TGTGCCAGTAGTCCGTCCTGGCAGGGAAACACTGAAGCTTTCTTT. Its protein reads: CASSPSWQGNTEAFF.